Following are 4 T cell receptor beta chains from one sample sequenced in a study of radiotherapy plus CTLA-4 blockade in lung cancer. TCRdb keeps only in-frame clones here, not all; method: immunoSEQ multiplex PCR. The profile shows about 110,000 clones, more than 75% of them singletons. The sample consisted of peripheral blood, taken from a patient treated with radiotherapy plus ipilimumab. These receptor sequences come from a human donor with non-small cell lung cancer that progressed on radiotherapy plus ipilimumab. Some clones in this sample may be carry-over from other donors' samples.

The genes are TRBV7-3 and TRBJ2-3, with 13 positions matching TRBD2. Per the germline V gene, CDR1 is SGHTA and CDR2 is FQGTGA. CDR3 size: 15 residues. The junction had 5 bases not matched to a gene; V was cut back by 5 bases and J by 6 bases. The chain's CDR3 is CASSPGTSGADTQYF. In nucleotides, the CDR3 is TGTGCCAGCAGCCCAGGGACTAGCGGGGCCGATACGCAGTATTTT.

This chain uses TRBV2 with TRBJ2-5; 9 bases are a match to TRBD2. Germline V gene lookup returns CDR1 SNHLY and CDR2 FYNNEI. V lost 0 bases, J lost 5 bases, and 10 bases stayed unmatched. This CDR3 has 17 amino acids. CDR3 sequence reads: CASSEARAGGLRETQYF. The CDR3 DNA reads as TGTGCCAGCAGTGAAGCTAGAGCGGGGGGCCTGCGCGAGACCCAGTACTTC.

CDR3 residues: CASATGGAVTEAFF. CDR3 DNA sequence: TGCGCCAGCGCTACAGGGGGCGCAGTTACTGAAGCTTTCTTT. The chain has TRBV5-1 and TRBJ1-1, with 9 bases identical to TRBD1. Germline lookup yields CDR1 SGHRS and CDR2 YFSETQ. There are 14 residues in the CDR3. V dropped 7 bases and J dropped 5; count of bases not matched to a gene: 9.

This rearrangement joins TRBV7-9 to TRBJ1-1; D not resolved. The germline V and J ends were trimmed by 2 bases and 2 bases, with 6 bases remaining between them. The CDR3 runs to 13 residues. CDR1 is SEHNR, CDR2 FQNEAQ, per germline (reference sequence). CDR3 bases: TGTGCCAGCAGCTTACAGTTTAACACTGAAGCTTTCTTT. This encodes CASSLQFNTEAFF.